The T cell receptor (beta chain) described here comes from a study of T-cell reconstitution after alpha-beta-depleted transplantation in children. The CDR3 consists of 14 residues. Trimming cost V 8 bases and J 5 bases, with 19 bases left between them. General study results and limits: Surviving recipient T cells and thymic progenitors produced the high day-60 TCRbeta diversity seen in some patients.

TCRbeta library preparation incorporated unique molecular identifiers. Using its own MiXCR run on the PCR reads, TCRdb lists one record per CDR3 protein. This table has 350,000 to 500,000 distinct CDR3 sequences, around 46% appearing once. Concerning this clonotype: The target antigen is unknown.

The clonotype comes from a girl aged 2 to 9 with aplastic anemia, due to receive a stem cell transplant. This chain uses TRBV12-3 or TRBV12-4 with TRBJ2-7; D may be TRBD2 (6 bases). Specimen: PBMCs, collected before TCRalphabeta/CD19-depleted stem cell transplant. CDR3: CASLPQRERDEQYF. CDR3 bases: TGTGCCAGCCTCCCTCAAAGGGAGCGGGACGAGCAGTACTTC.